The present entry profiles one T cell receptor beta chain with its context. Free of recent acute infections or vaccinations, the donors were healthy HIV-negative adults. All of the donors resided in Nashville, Tennessee, and each was a Caucasian adult. This entry comes from a study of shared clonotypes between healthy human individuals. Germline values: CDR1 SNHLY, CDR2 FYNNEI. CDR3 length: 16 residues. V dropped 4 bases and J dropped 5 bases, with 20 bases sitting between them. Generated by immunoSEQ multiplex PCR, the TCRdb table keeps only in-frame clones and is missing some. The sample carries 2.5 million or so clones, roughly 92% recorded once.

V usage is TRBV2 and J usage is TRBJ1-1, with a weak D call TRBD1 (5 bases). The receptor comes from a man aged 18 to 35 in good health. The sequencing input was naive CD4+ T cells sorted from blood. Sample subset: CD45RA+ positively selected. CDR3 DNA sequence: TGTGCCAGCAGTGTCCAGGGTCTTTTAGTGGGGACTGAAGCTTTCTTT. It encodes CASSVQGLLVGTEAFF.